This T cell receptor beta chain was sequenced in a study of blood T cell repertoires in COVID-19. About the research overall: T cells, B-cell-depleted T cells, or PBMCs provided the cDNA or gDNA that served as material.

With regard to this clone: Within the sample, other DNA sequences also encode this same CDR3.

Using immunoSEQ multiplex PCR, the repertoire was profiled, and TCRdb retains in-frame clones only, with some absent. The sample shows about 73,000 clones, about 88% of them seen only once. This clonotype was sampled from a man aged 80 or over with acute or convalescent COVID-19. The material sequenced was peripheral blood.

The CDR3 loop reads CASSPSPTDTQYF. In nucleotides, the CDR3 is TGTGCCAGCAGCCCTTCCCCCACAGATACGCAGTATTTT. The chain recombines TRBV7-3 with TRBJ2-3, with unresolved D. This CDR3 spans 13 amino acids. V lost 5 bases, J lost 2 bases, and 8 bases lay in between. Germline CDR1 is SGHTA and CDR2 is FQGTGA.